Listed here are 12 T cell receptor beta chains from one sample, sequenced in a study of blood T cell repertoires in COVID-19. Profiling relied on immunoSEQ multiplex PCR, and the TCRdb table lists in-frame clones only, not all of them. The sample contains roughly 97,000 clones, around 82% of which appear only once. The sample taken for sequencing was peripheral blood. All receptors derive from a man in his 60s with acute or convalescent COVID-19.

This clone was seen only a few times. J is TRBJ1-2 and V is TRBV27; D gene unclear. CDR1 is MNHEY and CDR2 is SMNVEV in the germline V gene (reference sequence). This CDR3 is built from 15 residues. V was cut by 5 bases and J by 0 bases, with 13 bases left in between. CDR3 nucleotide sequence: TGTGCCAGCAGTATTCAGGCTAAAGCTAACTATGGCTACACCTTC. This translates into CASSIQAKANYGYTF.

V is TRBV6-5 and J is TRBJ2-7, with 9 bases aligning to TRBD1. CDR1 and CDR2 (germline): MNHEY, SVGAGI. Losses at the gene ends were 4 bases for V and 2 bases for J; bases not matched to a gene: 3. The CDR3 runs to 14 residues. The CDR3 DNA follows: TGTGCCAGCAGTTCGGACAGGGGTGCCTACGAGCAGTACTTC. Translating gives CASSSDRGAYEQYF.

Only one count was recorded for this clone. The J gene is TRBJ1-1, the V gene TRBV7-2, with 10 bases identical to TRBD1. Looked up from germline, CDR1 is SGHTA and CDR2 is FQGNSA. V trimming: 4 bases; J trimming: 4 bases; junction bases outside the gene matches: 3. The CDR3 is made up of 14 amino acids. CDR3 sequence: CASSSTGGSTEAFF. As DNA, the CDR3 is TGTGCCAGCAGCTCGACAGGGGGCTCCACTGAAGCTTTCTTT.

This sequence joins TRBV11-3 and TRBJ1-4, with a possible D match to TRBD1 (6 bases). The V gene lost 5 bases and the J gene lost 6 bases, with 13 bases spanning the gap. This CDR3 region has 14 residues. CDR1 SGHNT and CDR2 YENEEA come from the germline V gene. The CDR3 is CASSRTAGYEKLFF. CDR3 DNA: TGTGCCAGCAGCCGGACAGCGGGGTATGAAAAACTGTTTTTT.

The chain carries TRBV10-2 and TRBJ2-5, with 7 bases that match TRBD2. The junction had 5 bases not matched to a gene; V was cut back by 6 bases and J by 4 bases. This CDR3 region has 13 residues. Germline loops: CDR1 WSHSY, CDR2 SAAADI. The CDR3 spells CASRLGGGETQYF. CDR3 DNA sequence: TGCGCCAGCAGACTGGGGGGGGGAGAGACCCAGTACTTC.

This clone was detected once. One end of the junction does not line up with germline, which may come from a read error. V is TRBV10-1 and J is TRBJ2-7; 8 bases map to TRBD1. The CDR3 is made up of 13 amino acids. Germline loops: CDR1 WNHNN, CDR2 SYGVQD (reference sequence). The CDR3 sequence is CASSENNRDRMSF. In nucleotides, the CDR3 is TGCGCCAGCAGTGAAAATAACCGGGACAGGATGAGCTTC.

The chain is built from TRBV5-4 and TRBJ2-7; D is possibly TRBD1 (7 bases). CDR1 and CDR2 (germline): SGHNT, YYREEE (reference sequence). Trimming removed 5 bases at V and 0 bases at J, with 15 bases between. This CDR3 comprises 15 residues. The CDR3 bases are TGTGCCAGCAGGACAAGTCAGGGGGGCTCCTACGAGCAGTACTTC. Residues: CASRTSQGGSYEQYF.

This clone appeared a few times. The chain uses TRBV5-1 and TRBJ1-2; 7 bases map to TRBD1. This CDR3 has 15 residues. CDR1 is SGHRS and CDR2 is YFSETQ in the germline V gene. V dropped 0 bases and J dropped 8; count of bases not matched to a gene: 10. CDR3 bases: TGCGCCAGCAGCTTGGAGCTACGACAGGGAGGCGGCTACACCTTC. Translation: CASSLELRQGGGYTF. The whole variable domain, filled in from reference TRBV5-1 and TRBJ1-2, reads KAGVTQTPRYLIKTRGQQVTLSCSPISGHRSVSWYQQTPGQGLQFLFEYFSETQRNKGNFPGRFSGRQFSNSRSEMNVSTLELGDSALYLCASSLELRQGGGYTFGSGTRLTVV.

This chain joins TRBV13 and TRBJ1-3; D is unclear. Germline V gene sequence: CDR1 PRHDT, CDR2 FYEKMQ (reference sequence). This CDR3 region has 15 residues. Between the trimmed V and J ends, which lost 0 bases and 2 bases, there was a span of 8 bases. The CDR3 nucleotides read TGTGCCAGCAGCTTAGGCCGGAGCACTGGAAACACCATATATTTT. Translation gives CASSLGRSTGNTIYF.

The chain recombines TRBV25-1 with TRBJ2-1, with 8 bases aligning to TRBD1. The CDR3 is made up of 17 amino acids. Germline V gene sequence: CDR1 MGHDK, CDR2 SYGVNS. Losses at the gene ends were 2 bases for V and 5 bases for J; bases not matched to a gene: 11. The CDR3 DNA is TGTGCCAGCAGTGAACGGTCCGGGACAGGTCCCGACAATGAGCAGTTCTTC. This codes for CASSERSGTGPDNEQFF.

CDR3 in DNA: TGTGCCAGCAGCTCCCGCCAGCAGGCGAGCACAGATACGCAGTATTTT. Translating gives CASSSRQQASTDTQYF. The chain joins TRBV7-9 to TRBJ2-3; D gene unclear. The CDR3 runs 16 residues. Germline V gene sequence: CDR1 SEHNR, CDR2 FQNEAQ (reference sequence). V lost 4 bases, J lost 0 bases, and 14 bases lay in between.

In nucleotides, the CDR3 is TGTGCCACCAGCAGAGAGCCCTCTTTCTCCGGGACTAGCGGCGAGACCCAGTACTTC. The encoded protein is CATSREPSFSGTSGETQYF. The chain links TRBV15 to TRBJ2-5; 11 nucleotides match TRBD2. The CDR3 sequence is 19 residues long. After removal of 0 bases from V and 5 bases from J, the junction contained 14 bases not matched to a gene. CDR1 and CDR2 (germline): LNHNV, YYDKDF (reference sequence).